This TCR beta chain was sequenced during a study of CD4+ T cells in melanoma. The study's findings and limits: Neoantigen-specific CD4+ T cells in melanoma reportedly had diverse differentiation states. A reported correlation linked neoantigen-specific CD4+ T cells to CD8+, macrophage and B cell function.

V was shortened by 1 base and J by 0 bases, with 7 bases between the two germline ends. The CDR3 totals 14 residues. Germline-derived CDR1 and CDR2 are SGHRS and YFSETQ. Some clones are missing from TCRdb's copy, which holds only in-frame ones; the method was immunoSEQ multiplex PCR. The table lists 15,000 or so clones, over 70% of them singletons, with about 6% in the top ten. A remark on this clone: Antigen unknown.

The source of this sequence is a human donor with melanoma. This sequence joins TRBV5-1 and TRBJ1-1; no definite D call. Sequenced material: cells from a culture (not recorded whether cultured in vitro). The CDR3 protein is CASSLTPVNTEAFF. CDR3 DNA sequence: TGCGCCAGCAGCTTGACCCCAGTGAACACTGAAGCTTTCTTT.